These 28 T cell receptor beta chains originate from one sample sequenced in a study of radiotherapy plus CTLA-4 blockade in lung cancer. Profiled with immunoSEQ multiplex PCR; TCRdb holds only in-frame clones, not every one. Of some 15,000 clones detected, around 87% appear once; the ten largest clones hold 14%. Sequenced material: peripheral blood, taken from a patient treated with radiotherapy plus ipilimumab. Every receptor here comes from a human donor with non-small cell lung cancer that progressed on radiotherapy plus ipilimumab. Some clones in this sample may be carry-over from other donors' samples.

The chain combines TRBV6-5 with TRBJ1-5, with 7 bases fitting TRBD1. Germline values: CDR1 MNHEY, CDR2 SVGAGI. The CDR3 has 15 residues. J was trimmed by 0 bases and V by 8 bases; bases with no gene match: 7. The DNA of the CDR3 is TGTGCCAGCCGGCCTAGACAGGGTAGCAATCAGCCCCAGCATTTT. Translated: CASRPRQGSNQPQHF.

CDR3 in amino acids: CASGPSGGNQPQHF. For the CDR3, the DNA is TGTGCTAGTGGTCCCTCGGGGGGTAATCAGCCCCAGCATTTT. This rearrangement joins TRBV12-5 to TRBJ1-5; weak D call: TRBD1 (5 bases). CDR3 size: 14 residues. Germline-derived CDR1 and CDR2 are LGHNT and FRNRAP. The V gene lost 5 bases and the J gene lost 4 bases, with 12 bases spanning the gap.

The V call is TRBV5-1, the J call TRBJ1-2, with 9 bases lining up with TRBD1. Germline V gene sequence: CDR1 SGHRS, CDR2 YFSETQ. The CDR3 is 12 residues long. V shed 3 bases and J 8 bases; nucleotides not matched to a gene: 2. The CDR3 reads CASSWDRAGYTF. CDR3 DNA sequence: TGCGCCAGCAGCTGGGACAGGGCGGGCTACACCTTC. The full variable domain, completed using reference TRBV5-1 and TRBJ1-2, is KAGVTQTPRYLIKTRGQQVTLSCSPISGHRSVSWYQQTPGQGLQFLFEYFSETQRNKGNFPGRFSGRQFSNSRSEMNVSTLELGDSALYLCASSWDRAGYTFGSGTRLTVV.

The chain is built from TRBV4-1 and TRBJ2-3; 7 bases map to TRBD2. Per germline, CDR1 MGHRA and CDR2 YSYEKL. This CDR3 is 15 amino acids long. V trimming: 1 base; J trimming: 2 bases; junction bases outside the gene matches: 3. The CDR3 sequence: CASSQGRGDTDTQYF. CDR3 sequence (DNA): TGCGCCAGCAGCCAAGGACGGGGGGACACAGATACGCAGTATTTT.

CDR3 coding DNA: TGTGCCAGCAGCAACGCGGGTCCCCGGTGGGGCAATGAGCAGTTCTTC. It specifies CASSNAGPRWGNEQFF. The rearrangement links TRBV21-1 to TRBJ2-1; the DNA was not compared with TRBD2, the D call given in the table. TRBV21-1 is shown as a pseudogene. The CDR3 runs to 16 residues.

This rearrangement joins TRBV27 to TRBJ1-4; 7 positions agree with TRBD1. Germline V gene data show CDR1 as MNHEY and CDR2 as SMNVEV (reference sequence). The CDR3 length is 15 residues. Trimming removed 6 bases from V and 6 bases from J; junction bases left unmatched: 10. CDR3 nucleotide sequence: TGTGCCAGCAGAACCCTGACAGGGATGGATGAAAAACTGTTTTTT. Amino acids: CASRTLTGMDEKLFF.

The rearrangement uses TRBV19 and TRBJ2-7; 12 positions match TRBD1. Trimming took 2 bases from V and 1 from J; bases not matched to a gene: 3. CDR3 length: 16 amino acids. Germline CDR1 is LNHDA and CDR2 is SQIVND (reference sequence). In DNA, the CDR3 is TGTGCCAGTAGTATACAGGGACAGGGGGCGTCCTACGAGCAGTACTTC. It codes for CASSIQGQGASYEQYF.

This clone was detected a few times. The rearrangement joins TRBV4-3 to TRBJ2-1; D might be TRBD2 (5 bases). The CDR3 is 15 residues long. CDR1 is LGHNA, CDR2 YSLEER, per germline. Trimming took 0 bases from V and 8 from J, leaving 14 bases between them. The CDR3 DNA follows: TGCGCCAGCAGCCAAGACGGTGGGGAGACGGATGAGCAGTTCTTC. Translation: CASSQDGGETDEQFF.

This clone occurred a few times. The genes are TRBV6-1 and TRBJ1-3; D possibly corresponds to TRBD1 (6 bases). Germline values: CDR1 MNHNS, CDR2 SASEGT. Trimming pared 4 bases from V and 2 bases from J, leaving 18 bases between. The CDR3 has 17 residues. The chain's CDR3 is CASSASHGQTTGNTIYF. CDR3 sequence (DNA): TGTGCCAGCAGTGCCAGCCATGGACAGACTACTGGAAACACCATATATTTT.

The chain employs TRBV7-2 and TRBJ2-5, with a weak D call TRBD2 (5 bases). CDR1 is SGHTA and CDR2 is FQGNSA in the germline V gene. The CDR3 has 13 residues. Trimming took 0 bases from V and 5 from J, leaving 7 bases between them. In DNA, the CDR3 is TGTGCCAGCAGCTTAGCGAGAGGGGAGACCCAGTACTTC. Translating it yields CASSLARGETQYF.

This chain joins TRBV7-9 and TRBJ2-1, with 14 bases that match TRBD2. The CDR3 contains 17 residues. Germline trimming cut 5 bases from V and 5 bases from J; bases unmatched to any gene: 8. Germline lookup yields CDR1 SEHNR and CDR2 FQNEAQ (reference sequence). CDR3 residues: CASSVRLAGGIDNEQFF. In nucleotides, the CDR3 is TGTGCCAGCAGCGTTCGACTAGCGGGAGGGATTGACAATGAGCAGTTCTTC.

The rearrangement links TRBV6-1 to TRBJ1-5; D is unresolved. The CDR3 runs 14 residues. The V and J ends lost 2 bases and 5 bases respectively, with 10 bases between them. Germline values: CDR1 MNHNS, CDR2 SASEGT. The CDR3 sequence is CASSEPHLYQPQHF. Here the CDR3 DNA reads TGTGCCAGCAGTGAACCACATCTCTATCAGCCCCAGCATTTT.

V usage is TRBV7-2 and J usage is TRBJ1-1; D is unresolved. V gave up 3 bases and J gave up 1 base, with 6 bases separating them. CDR1 is SGHTA, CDR2 FQGNSA, per germline. The length of the CDR3 is 13 residues. In DNA, the CDR3 is TGTGCCAGCAGCTTGTACAGGAACACTGAAGCTTTCTTT. Amino acid sequence: CASSLYRNTEAFF.

This clone appeared once. At one end the junction does not follow the germline gene, possibly because of a read error. The V call is TRBV9, the J call TRBJ2-1; 7 bases are shared with TRBD2. The CDR3 runs 15 residues. Germline V gene sequence: CDR1 SGDLS, CDR2 YYNGEE. The CDR3 bases are TGTGCCAGCAGCGCGACCGGGACTACTTACAATGAGCAGCTCTTC. Protein product: CASSATGTTYNEQLF.

The chain uses TRBV6-1 and TRBJ2-7; 9 nucleotides line up with TRBD2. CDR3 length: 14 residues. V gave up 8 bases and J gave up 3 bases; unmatched junction bases: 8. Germline lookup yields CDR1 MNHNS and CDR2 SASEGT. Here the CDR3 DNA reads TGTGCCAGCGTAAGCGGGGGGATTGGCTACGAGCAGTACTTC. Translating it yields CASVSGGIGYEQYF.

This clone was detected only once. The chain recombines TRBV6-5 with TRBJ2-1, with 10 positions matching TRBD1. Germline V gene data show CDR1 as MNHEY and CDR2 as SVGAGI. The CDR3 spans 15 residues. With 2 bases clipped from V and 9 bases from J, the junction kept 7 bases outside the gene matches. CDR3 region: CASSYADRGYSEQFF. DNA for the CDR3: TGTGCCAGCAGTTACGCGGACAGGGGGTATAGTGAGCAGTTCTTC.

The chain employs TRBV7-8 and TRBJ1-2; D not resolved. CDR3 length: 14 residues. V was pared by 1 base and J by 7 bases, with 13 bases between. The V gene's germline CDR1 is SGHVS and CDR2 FQNEAQ. DNA of the CDR3: TGTGCCAGCAGCTTAGGCCATGGCGGAGGTGGCTACACCTTC. The encoded protein is CASSLGHGGGGYTF.

The chain has TRBV27 and TRBJ2-7, with unresolved D. CDR3 size: 13 residues. Trimming pared 0 bases from V and 7 bases from J, leaving 10 bases between. Germline V gene lookup returns CDR1 MNHEY and CDR2 SMNVEV (reference sequence). The CDR3 nucleotides are TGTGCCAGCAGTTTATCCTCGGTGAGGGAGCAGTACTTC. Encoded protein: CASSLSSVREQYF.

The chain couples TRBV7-7 to TRBJ2-3; 7 bases agree with TRBD2. Germline V gene lookup returns CDR1 SSHAT and CDR2 FNYEAQ (reference sequence). This CDR3 is built from 14 residues. The ends lost 5 bases at V and 0 bases at J; junction bases unmatched: 2. The DNA for the CDR3 is TGTGCCAGCAGCCCGGGGGGTAGCACAGATACGCAGTATTTT. Its translation: CASSPGGSTDTQYF.

The rearrangement joins TRBV27 to TRBJ2-3, with TRBD1 as a possible D gene (6 bases). With 4 bases removed from V and 5 bases from J, the gap between germline ends came to 16 bases. The V gene's germline CDR1 is MNHEY and CDR2 SMNVEV (reference sequence). This CDR3 spans 15 amino acids. This CDR3 is CASSSLQGWEDTQYF. The CDR3 region has the DNA TGTGCCAGCAGTTCCCTTCAGGGGTGGGAAGATACGCAGTATTTT.

The gene calls are TRBV2 and TRBJ2-7; TRBD1 might be the D (5 bases). The CDR3 spans 13 residues. Germline assignment: CDR1 SNHLY and CDR2 FYNNEI. Trimming left V 8 bases short and J 5 bases short, with 16 bases between. CDR3 residues: CASRLKGVNEQYF. The CDR3 DNA follows: TGTGCCAGCCGACTTAAAGGGGTCAACGAGCAGTACTTC.

This rearrangement joins TRBV12-5 to TRBJ2-3, with 11 bases fitting TRBD2. Germline V gene sequence: CDR1 LGHNT, CDR2 FRNRAP. This CDR3 has 17 amino acids. J was trimmed by 4 bases and V by 6 bases; bases with no gene match: 12. For the CDR3, the DNA is TGTGCTAGTGGCCTCGCCCAGACTAGCGGGGAAGCAGATACGCAGTATTTT. This encodes CASGLAQTSGEADTQYF.

This chain connects TRBV27 to TRBJ1-4; D uncertain. Germline-derived CDR1 and CDR2 are MNHEY and SMNVEV (reference sequence). CDR3 length: 14 amino acids. Trimming took off 6 bases at V and 4 bases at J, with 12 bases between the two ends. The CDR3 nucleotides read TGTGCCAGCAGCAATCAGGCCCTTAATGAAAAACTGTTTTTT. Its protein product is CASSNQALNEKLFF.

CDR3 residues: CSVRLQGDQPQHF. The CDR3 bases are TGCAGCGTTCGTCTTCAGGGTGACCAGCCCCAGCATTTT. This chain connects TRBV29-1 to TRBJ1-5, with D possibly being TRBD1 (5 bases). V shed 5 bases and J shed 7 bases, with 15 bases lying between them. Germline CDR1 reads SQVTM; CDR2 reads ANQGSEA. The CDR3 contains 13 residues.

The chain links TRBV27 to TRBJ2-5; D is perhaps TRBD1 (6 bases). Trimming took off 4 bases at V and 2 bases at J, with 11 bases between the two ends. Per the germline V gene, CDR1 is MNHEY and CDR2 is SMNVEV (reference sequence). This CDR3 has 14 residues. The CDR3 sequence: CASSSFGQQETQYF. CDR3 DNA: TGTGCCAGCAGTTCCTTCGGACAGCAAGAGACCCAGTACTTC.

This chain uses TRBV4-1 with TRBJ2-5, with D perhaps matching TRBD1 (6 bases). The J call is doubtful: the DNA matches TRBJ2-7 better. Germline V gene lookup returns CDR1 MGHRA and CDR2 YSYEKL. This CDR3 is 13 amino acids long. CDR3: CASSLQQGYEQYF. CDR3 nucleotides: TGCGCCAGCAGCCTACAACAGGGATACGAGCAGTACTTC.

The table lists this clone with a count of one. CDR3 nucleotide sequence: TGTGCCAGCAAGCCAGGAGCTCAAGCGGGTGAAGCTTTCTTT. Encoded protein: CASKPGAQAGEAFF. This chain links TRBV2 with TRBJ1-1; D unclear. CDR3 length: 14 amino acids. Looked up from germline, CDR1 is SNHLY and CDR2 is FYNNEI. V lost 7 bases and J 7 bases, leaving 19 bases between the germline ends.

The V gene is TRBV19, the J gene TRBJ1-4; no reliable D call. Trimming left V 7 bases short and J 7 bases short, with 22 bases between. Germline V gives CDR1 LNHDA, CDR2 SQIVND (reference sequence). There are 16 residues in the CDR3. The CDR3 region is CASNRGSRFSSEKLFF. DNA for the CDR3: TGTGCCAGTAATCGAGGGAGTCGATTTTCGAGTGAAAAACTGTTTTTT.